The clone carrying this T cell receptor (beta chain) was seen ten or more times. What it binds is unknown. Healthy controls were blood bank volunteers in Maryland, USA. The data derive from a study of neurological immune-mediated disorders. General observations from the study: The highest TCR clonal expansion occurred in HTLV-1-associated myelopathy; multiple sclerosis fell below healthy controls. Among expanded clones, no CDR3 amino acid sequences were shared across subjects, a pattern suggesting private repertoires in all groups.

Each TCR transcript was tagged with a 10-nucleotide random UMI during 5'RACE. TCRdb itself ran the 5' RACE reads through MiXCR, one entry per CDR3 protein. The sample consists of tens of thousands of distinct CDR3 sequences, roughly 24% of them appearing once. Sequencing was performed on PBMCs. The sequence was obtained from a woman aged 70-85 years in good health.

The CDR3 is CASRSYRAGEVIGELFF. The CDR3 DNA follows: TGCGCCAGCCGAAGCTACAGGGCCGGGGAGGTCATCGGGGAGCTGTTTTTT. The chain couples TRBV4-1 to TRBJ2-2; D assignment may be TRBD1 or TRBD2 (6 bases each). The V end lost 8 bases, the J end lost 7 bases, and 26 bases lay between the germline ends. CDR1 is MGHRA, CDR2 YSYEKL, per germline. The CDR3 spans 17 residues.